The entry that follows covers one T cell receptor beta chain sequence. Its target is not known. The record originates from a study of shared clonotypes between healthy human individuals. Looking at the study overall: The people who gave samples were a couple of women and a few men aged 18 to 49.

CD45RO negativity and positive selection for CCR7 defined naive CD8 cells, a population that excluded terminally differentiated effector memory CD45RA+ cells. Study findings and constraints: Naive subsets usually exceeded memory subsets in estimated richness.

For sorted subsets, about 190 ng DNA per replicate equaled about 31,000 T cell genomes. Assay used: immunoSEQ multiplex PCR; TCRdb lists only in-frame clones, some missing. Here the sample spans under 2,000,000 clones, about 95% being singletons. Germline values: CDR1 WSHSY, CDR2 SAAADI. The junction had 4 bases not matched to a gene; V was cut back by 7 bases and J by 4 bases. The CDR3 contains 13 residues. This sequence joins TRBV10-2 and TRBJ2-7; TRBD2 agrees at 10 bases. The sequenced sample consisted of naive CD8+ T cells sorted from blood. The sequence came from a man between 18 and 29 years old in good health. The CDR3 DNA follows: TGCGCCAGCACTAGCGGGAGAGGGTACGAGCAGTACTTC. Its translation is CASTSGRGYEQYF.